These 26 T cell receptor beta chains originate from one sample sequenced in a study of blood T cell repertoires in COVID-19 (dated by TCRdb to the early 2020s). Library prep was done by the immunoSEQ multiplex PCR assay. TCRdb provides this immuneACCESS table in a form limited to in-frame rearrangements. Some clones are lacking; in checked studies, under half of them reflect an unresolved V gene, and why the rest are absent is not known. This sample lists 95,000 to 150,000 clones; around 83% were detected once. The ten largest account for around 3.3% of the sample. Sequenced input: peripheral blood. The origin of the receptors is a woman at least 80 years old with COVID-19, enrolled during active disease.

This chain uses TRBV6-5 with TRBJ1-4, with D uncertain. The CDR3 runs 14 residues. Trimming shortened V by 11 bases and J by 0 bases, and 13 bases separated the two germline ends. CDR1 is MNHEY, CDR2 SVGAGI, per germline. The CDR3 sequence is CAVSGIATNEKLFF. CDR3 in DNA: TGTGCCGTCTCGGGAATTGCAACTAATGAAAAACTGTTTTTT.

The chain has TRBV19 and TRBJ2-1; a possible D gene is TRBD2 (6 bases). Germline lookup yields CDR1 LNHDA and CDR2 SQIVND (reference sequence). V gave up 8 bases and J gave up 6 bases, with 20 bases separating them. The CDR3 sequence is 15 residues long. CDR3 bases: TGTGCCAGTTCCGCTGGCGCGGGGCTGGCCAATGAGCAGTTCTTC. It specifies CASSAGAGLANEQFF.

The V gene is TRBV28, the J gene TRBJ1-4; tentative D call: TRBD1 (6 bases). The CDR3 totals 11 residues. Between the trimmed V and J ends, which lost 6 bases and 12 bases, there was a span of 11 bases. From germline, CDR1 is MDHEN and CDR2 SYDVKM. The CDR3 region has the DNA TGTGCCAGCAGGATACAGGGTGAACTGTTTTTT. Its translation: CASRIQGELFF. Complete variable domain (other parts from reference TRBV28 and TRBJ1-4): DVKVTQSSRYLVKRTGEKVFLECVQDMDHENMFWYRQDPGLGLRLIYFSYDVKMKEKGDIPEGYSVSREKKERFSLILESASTNQTSMYLCASRIQGELFFGSGTQLSVL.

The rearrangement uses TRBV19 and TRBJ1-1; TRBD1 agrees at 8 bases. Per germline, CDR1 LNHDA and CDR2 SQIVND (reference sequence). This CDR3 has 17 amino acids. V lost 6 bases to trimming and J lost 2 bases; unmatched junction nucleotides: 14. The CDR3 sequence is CASSLMSRGRTNTEAFF. CDR3 DNA sequence: TGTGCCAGTAGCTTGATGTCCAGGGGGCGGACCAACACTGAAGCTTTCTTT. The entire variable domain, with the rest obtained from reference TRBV19 and TRBJ1-1, is as follows: DGGITQSPKYLFRKEGQNVTLSCEQNLNHDAMYWYRQDPGQGLRLIYYSQIVNDFQKGDIAEGYSVSREKKESFPLTVTSAQKNPTAFYLCASSLMSRGRTNTEAFFGQGTRLTVV.

J is TRBJ1-3 and V is TRBV6-5; D is unclear. The germline CDR1 and CDR2 sequences are MNHEY and SVGAGI. This CDR3 region has 12 residues. V was shortened by 8 bases and J by 6 bases, with 11 bases between the two germline ends. CDR3 nucleotide sequence: TGTGCCAGCGCTTCACTTACAAACACCATATATTTT. Translation: CASASLTNTIYF.

The rearrangement links TRBV3-1 (or the pseudogene TRBV3-2) to TRBJ2-7; the match to TRBD2 covers 7 bases. Germline CDR1 is LGHDT and CDR2 is YNNKEL (reference sequence). V gave up 2 bases and J gave up 6 bases; unmatched junction bases: 10. The CDR3 is made up of 15 amino acids. The chain's CDR3 is CASSQSWGGRIEQYF. In nucleotides, the CDR3 is TGTGCCAGCAGCCAATCCTGGGGAGGGCGGATCGAGCAGTACTTC.

The CDR3 spells CASSLGQKNTEAFF. The CDR3 DNA reads as TGTGCCAGTAGTTTGGGGCAGAAAAACACTGAAGCTTTCTTT. The rearrangement joins TRBV19 to TRBJ1-1; weak D call: TRBD1 (5 bases). V was clipped by 5 bases and J by 2 bases, with 12 bases between them. CDR1 LNHDA and CDR2 SQIVND come from the germline V gene (reference sequence). The CDR3 consists of 14 residues.

The chain carries TRBV6-2 or TRBV6-3 and TRBJ1-2, with D possibly matching TRBD1 (5 bases). The CDR3 is 14 amino acids. CDR1 and CDR2 (germline): MNHEY, SVGEGT. Between the trimmed V and J ends, which lost 2 bases and 7 bases, there was a span of 14 bases. Here the CDR3 reads CASSYLTKGVGYTF. DNA for the CDR3: TGTGCCAGCAGTTACCTAACCAAAGGGGTTGGCTACACCTTC.

V is TRBV28 and J is TRBJ1-1; TRBD1 agrees at 10 bases. Germline loops: CDR1 MDHEN, CDR2 SYDVKM. Germline trimming cut 5 bases from V and 4 bases from J; bases unmatched to any gene: 4. The length of the CDR3 is 14 residues. DNA of the CDR3: TGTGCCAGCAGTGGCCGGGACAGGGGCACTGAAGCTTTCTTT. Translating it yields CASSGRDRGTEAFF.

This chain connects TRBV7-2 to TRBJ2-7; the match to TRBD2 covers 7 bases. V lost 6 bases and J lost 5; bases outside the gene matches: 16. The germline V gene has CDR1 SGHTA and CDR2 FQGNSA. This CDR3 spans 16 amino acids. In DNA form, the CDR3 reads TGTGCCAGCAGTTTTGGGGGAGGGGTGGGTGGTCACGAGCAGTACTTC. Protein: CASSFGGGVGGHEQYF.

A few counts support this clone. The rearrangement joins TRBV18 to TRBJ1-1; the match to TRBD1 covers 10 bases. This CDR3 has 14 amino acids. Germline CDR1 and CDR2: KGHSH and LQKENI. The trim removed 4 bases at V and 7 bases at J, leaving 6 bases unmatched. The CDR3 nucleotides are TGTGCCAGCTCACTCGGACAGGGGGTTGGTGAAGCTTTCTTT. This encodes CASSLGQGVGEAFF.

The chain joins TRBV10-3 to TRBJ2-3; TRBD1 matches at 9 bases. The trim removed 6 bases at V and 1 base at J, leaving 2 bases unmatched. The CDR3 totals 14 residues. Germline loops: CDR1 ENHRY, CDR2 SYGVKD. CDR3 nucleotide sequence: TGTGCCATCAGGTGGGACAGGGGCACAGATACGCAGTATTTT. It specifies CAIRWDRGTDTQYF.

The gene calls are TRBV7-9 and TRBJ1-3; 7 positions match TRBD1. J gave up 1 base and V 5 bases, and 11 bases lay outside the gene matches. The CDR3 loop spans 17 amino acids. Germline assignment: CDR1 SEHNR and CDR2 FQNEAQ (reference sequence). CDR3 sequence (DNA): TGTGCCAGCAGCCCCGAAGGACAGGCACTTTCTGGAAACACCATATATTTT. Translated, it gives CASSPEGQALSGNTIYF.

J is TRBJ1-5 and V is TRBV19; D is unresolved. The CDR3 contains 12 residues. V dropped 2 bases and J dropped 6 bases, with 5 bases sitting between them. The germline gives CDR1 LNHDA, CDR2 SQIVND (reference sequence). CDR3 bases: TGTGCCAGTAGTATATCCTTTCAGCCCCAGCATTTT. As protein: CASSISFQPQHF. Using reference TRBV19 and TRBJ1-5 for the parts outside the CDR3, the full variable domain is DGGITQSPKYLFRKEGQNVTLSCEQNLNHDAMYWYRQDPGQGLRLIYYSQIVNDFQKGDIAEGYSVSREKKESFPLTVTSAQKNPTAFYLCASSISFQPQHFGDGTRLSIL.

This clone was observed a handful of times. The junction does not match germline at one end; this may be a read error. The chain is built from TRBV7-7 and TRBJ1-3, with a tentative D call TRBD1 (5 bases). There are 14 residues in the CDR3. Germline lookup yields CDR1 SSHAT and CDR2 FNYEAQ (reference sequence). CDR3 residues: CASSLGAGSNTIYF. The DNA for the CDR3 is TGTGCTAGCAGCTTAGGCGCAGGGTCGAACACCATATATTTT. Using reference TRBV7-7 and TRBJ1-3 for the parts outside the CDR3, the full variable domain is GAGVSQSPRYKVTKRGQDVTLRCDPISSHATLYWYQQALGQGPEFLTYFNYEAQPDKSGLPSDRFSAERPEGSISTLTIQRTEQRDSAMYRCASSLGAGSNTIYFGEGSWLTVV.

V gene TRBV4-1 combines with J gene TRBJ2-2; 14 bases are shared with TRBD2. Germline lookup yields CDR1 MGHRA and CDR2 YSYEKL. CDR3 length: 19 amino acids. The trim removed 0 bases at V and 2 bases at J, leaving 5 bases unmatched. In DNA, the CDR3 is TGCGCCAGCAGCCAAGATCTGACTAGCGGGAGGGCAAACACCGGGGAGCTGTTTTTT. It specifies CASSQDLTSGRANTGELFF.

The chain is built from TRBV28 and TRBJ1-2, with D hard to call. Trimming cost V 1 base and J 3 bases, with 9 bases left between them. Looked up from germline, CDR1 is MDHEN and CDR2 is SYDVKM. This CDR3 is 14 amino acids long. Here the CDR3 DNA reads TGTGCCAGCAGTTTATACAGTTACGACTATGGCTACACCTTC. This encodes CASSLYSYDYGYTF.

This sequence joins TRBV9 and TRBJ2-2; the D gene is possibly TRBD2 (6 bases). V gave up 0 bases and J gave up 2 bases, with 11 bases separating them. The germline V gene has CDR1 SGDLS and CDR2 YYNGEE. The CDR3 has 16 residues. CDR3 in amino acids: CASSVDGGANTGELFF. The CDR3 coding sequence is TGTGCCAGCAGCGTAGACGGCGGGGCCAACACCGGGGAGCTGTTTTTT.

This clone appeared once. The chain carries TRBV28 and TRBJ2-7; TRBD1 matches 9 bases. From germline, CDR1 is MDHEN and CDR2 SYDVKM. This CDR3 region has 18 residues. J was trimmed by 0 bases and V by 5 bases; bases with no gene match: 14. CDR3 sequence reads: CASSPGQGLERGSYEQYF. The CDR3 coding sequence is TGTGCCAGCAGTCCCGGACAGGGGTTGGAGAGGGGCTCCTACGAGCAGTACTTC.

The chain couples TRBV7-3 to TRBJ2-5; D gene ambiguous. Germline V CDR1 and CDR2: SGHTA, FQGTGA. The CDR3 contains 13 residues. Trimming took 2 bases from V and 1 from J, leaving 5 bases between them. The CDR3 spells CASSLVSQETQYF. The CDR3 DNA is TGTGCCAGCAGCTTAGTCTCCCAAGAGACCCAGTACTTC.

Here the CDR3 DNA reads TGTGCCAGTAGTATCGACTTGACAGGTGCAGCTTTCTTT. It codes for CASSIDLTGAAFF. J is TRBJ1-1 and V is TRBV19; weak D call: TRBD1 (6 bases). The CDR3 covers 13 residues. Germline V gives CDR1 LNHDA, CDR2 SQIVND (reference sequence). Trimming stripped 3 bases from V and 10 bases from J, with 15 bases between.

This clone was counted a single time. This chain uses TRBV18 with TRBJ1-4, with 7 bases that match TRBD1. CDR1 KGHSH and CDR2 LQKENI come from the germline V gene. J lost 8 bases, V lost 6 bases, and 9 bases had no gene match. The CDR3 contains 14 residues. CDR3 sequence: CASSLKQGSEKLFF. The CDR3 nucleotides are TGTGCCAGCTCTCTTAAACAGGGGTCCGAAAAACTGTTTTTT.

This clone came up once. V and J are TRBV5-1 and TRBJ2-1; 13 bases fit TRBD2. This CDR3 is built from 15 residues. The germline V gene encodes CDR1 SGHRS and CDR2 YFSETQ. V was pared by 6 bases and J by 8 bases, with 8 bases of the junction left unmatched. CDR3 protein: CASKNGTSGTYEQFF. As DNA, the CDR3 is TGCGCCAGCAAAAACGGGACTAGCGGGACCTATGAGCAGTTCTTC. The variable domain in full, completed from reference TRBV5-1 and TRBJ2-1, reads KAGVTQTPRYLIKTRGQQVTLSCSPISGHRSVSWYQQTPGQGLQFLFEYFSETQRNKGNFPGRFSGRQFSNSRSEMNVSTLELGDSALYLCASKNGTSGTYEQFFGPGTRLTVL.

The chain carries TRBV5-1 and TRBJ2-7, with D maybe TRBD1 (5 bases). The germline gives CDR1 SGHRS, CDR2 YFSETQ. Trimming removed 0 bases at V and 2 bases at J, with 12 bases between. The CDR3 runs 15 residues. CDR3: CASSLVPGPPYEQYF. The CDR3 DNA reads TGCGCCAGCAGCTTGGTACCAGGGCCCCCCTACGAGCAGTACTTC.

The CDR3 DNA reads as TGTGCCACCAGCGACGCCACAGGCATTCAGTACTTC. Translated, it gives CATSDATGIQYF. The chain joins TRBV15 to TRBJ2-4; a weak D match, TRBD1 (5 bases). The CDR3 is 12 amino acids. Germline V gene sequence: CDR1 LNHNV, CDR2 YYDKDF (reference sequence). V lost 5 bases to trimming and J lost 9 bases, with 11 bases between them.

V and J are TRBV27 and TRBJ2-2; 12 bases align to TRBD2. CDR3 length: 16 residues. CDR1 is MNHEY and CDR2 is SMNVEV in the germline V gene (reference sequence). With V trimmed by 8 bases and J by 2 bases, 6 bases remained unmatched. CDR3 nucleotide sequence: TGTGCCAGCCGGTCTAGCGGGAGGGCCAACACCGGGGAGCTGTTTTTT. It is translated as CASRSSGRANTGELFF.